These T cell receptor beta chains were read from a single sample in a study of cytomegalovirus exposure and HLA in healthy donors. Data came from immunoSEQ multiplex PCR; TCRdb stores just in-frame clones and leaves some out. Among about 180,000 clones listed, roughly 80% were seen once. The sample comprised PBMCs. These TCRs come from a man aged 55 to 70 in good health and CMV-seronegative. Both conserved end residues are part of each CDR3. D genes are given only for firm matches. Size is stated for part of the rows, as once, few or many counts, or as a class when the clone is expanded.

D gene: TRBD1
clone size: -
V gene: TRBV10-3
J gene: TRBJ1-1
CDR3 DNA: TGTGCCATCAGTGGTAAACCGGGACAGCCTAGAACTGAAGCTTTCTTT
CDR3 protein: CAISGKPGQPRTEAFF

D gene: -
clone size: -
V gene: TRBV9
J gene: TRBJ1-5
CDR3 DNA: TGTGCCAGCAGCTCCGGAGCGGGTTATCAGCCCCAGCATTTT
CDR3 protein: CASSSGAGYQPQHF

D gene: TRBD1
clone size: -
V gene: TRBV23-1
J gene: TRBJ1-2
CDR3 DNA: TGCGCCATCGGGACAGGGTGCGGCTACACCTTC
CDR3 protein: CAIGTGCGYTF

D gene: TRBD1
clone size: once
V gene: TRBV5-8
J gene: TRBJ1-5
CDR3 DNA: TGTGCCAGCAGCGCTCGACAGGGGAGCAATCAGCCCCAGAATTTT
CDR3 protein: CASSARQGSNQPQNF

D gene: -
clone size: -
V gene: TRBV10-1
J gene: TRBJ2-4
CDR3 DNA: TGCGCCAGCAGTAGAGGCGAGGGCAAAAACATTCAGTACTTC
CDR3 protein: CASSRGEGKNIQYF

D gene: -
clone size: few
V gene: TRBV6-5
J gene: TRBJ1-6
CDR3 DNA: TGTGCCAGCAGGTACGAGAATTCACCCCTCAACTTT
CDR3 protein: CASRYENSPLNF

D gene: TRBD2
clone size: -
V gene: TRBV2
J gene: TRBJ2-7
CDR3 DNA: TGTGCCAGCAGTCTGGGACTAGCGGTCTTAGAGCAGTACTTC
CDR3 protein: CASSLGLAVLEQYF

D gene: TRBD2
clone size: -
V gene: TRBV7-9
J gene: TRBJ2-5
CDR3 DNA: TGTGCCAGCAGCTCAAGAATAGCGGGTCAGGAGACCCAGTACTTC
CDR3 protein: CASSSRIAGQETQYF

D gene: TRBD2
clone size: -
V gene: TRBV7-7
J gene: TRBJ2-5
CDR3 DNA: TGTGCTAGCAGCTCGCTGCGGGGGACCGGTGAGACCCAGTACTTC
CDR3 protein: CASSSLRGTGETQYF

D gene: TRBD1
clone size: few
V gene: TRBV28
J gene: TRBJ2-5
CDR3 DNA: TGTGCCAGCGGGCAGGGACAGGGGGAGGTGGAGACCCAGTACTTC
CDR3 protein: CASGQGQGEVETQYF

D gene: TRBD1
clone size: -
V gene: TRBV6-5
J gene: TRBJ1-4
CDR3 DNA: TGTGCCAGCAGTAGTTCCGGGACAGGGGCTGAAAAACTGTTTTTT
CDR3 protein: CASSSSGTGAEKLFF

D gene: -
clone size: few
V gene: TRBV11-2
J gene: TRBJ1-6
CDR3 DNA: TGTGCCAGCAGCCTACAGGGCGATAATTCACCCCTCCACTTT
CDR3 protein: CASSLQGDNSPLHF

D gene: -
clone size: -
V gene: TRBV29-1
J gene: TRBJ1-1
CDR3 DNA: TGCAGCGCAAGAGATAGTGCCCGAGAAGCTTTCTTT
CDR3 protein: CSARDSAREAFF